These 14 T cell receptor beta chains were all obtained from the same sample, sequenced in a study of human T cells and chemical hapten exposure. TCRdb re-called the RACE reads with MiXCR, one entry per CDR3 protein. The table records fewer than 300,000 distinct CDR3 sequences, around 7.7% of them present only once. This sample's time point: pre-sensitization, week 0. Treatment described: therapeutic diphenylcyclopropenone sensitization with weekly scalp DPC. Sequences were derived from whole blood, sampled in connection with sensitization to the hapten diphenylcyclopropenone (DPC). The receptor source for this set is a man between 18 and 29 years old with alopecia areata. Some clones in this sample may be carry-over from other donors' samples.

In DNA form, the CDR3 reads TGTGCCAGCAGTAGCCGGGACAGGGGGCAGCCCCAGCATTTT. It codes for CASSSRDRGQPQHF. The rearrangement uses TRBV6-5 and TRBJ1-5, with 11 nucleotides matching TRBD1. This CDR3 has 14 residues. Germline V gives CDR1 MNHEY, CDR2 SVGAGI. Trimming at V came to 5 bases and at J to 7 bases, leaving 4 bases not matched to a gene.

The chain uses TRBV29-1 and TRBJ2-1; the D gene is possibly TRBD2 (6 bases). This CDR3 comprises 14 residues. Per the germline V gene, CDR1 is SQVTM and CDR2 is ANQGSEA. V was trimmed by 3 bases and J by 6 bases, leaving 15 bases between them. The CDR3 DNA sequence: TGCAGCGTTGATGCGGGGATCTCCGTCAATGAGCAGTTCTTC. It yields the protein CSVDAGISVNEQFF.

The chain combines TRBV6-5 with TRBJ2-7; 9 bases align to TRBD1. J gave up 3 bases and V 5 bases, and 5 bases lay outside the gene matches. Germline V gene lookup returns CDR1 MNHEY and CDR2 SVGAGI. CDR3 length: 14 residues. CDR3 nucleotide sequence: TGTGCCAGCAGTCCCCTGGACAGGGGCTACGAGCAGTACTTC. Its protein product is CASSPLDRGYEQYF.

Many counts were recorded for this clonotype. This chain joins TRBV2 and TRBJ2-7; 7 positions agree with TRBD1. The CDR3 runs to 13 residues. Germline V CDR1 and CDR2: SNHLY, FYNNEI. V lost 4 bases to trimming and J lost 4 bases; unmatched junction nucleotides: 4. CDR3 loop: CASSGGGLYEQYV. In DNA form, the CDR3 reads TGTGCCAGCAGTGGAGGGGGCCTGTACGAGCAGTACGTC.

This clonotype was detected only a few times. This sequence joins TRBV7-9 and TRBJ2-1; possibly TRBD1 for D (5 bases). V lost 0 bases and J 0 bases, leaving 6 bases between the germline ends. The germline V gene encodes CDR1 SEHNR and CDR2 FQNEAQ (reference sequence). The CDR3 consists of 15 residues. The CDR3 DNA sequence: TGTGCCAGCAGCTTAGCTGACAGCTCCTACAATGAGCAGTTCTTC. It is translated as CASSLADSSYNEQFF. Using reference TRBV7-9 and TRBJ2-1 for the parts outside the CDR3, the full variable domain is DTGVSQNPRHKITKRGQNVTFRCDPISEHNRLYWYRQTLGQGPEFLTYFQNEAQLEKSRLLSDRFSAERPKGSFSTLEIQRTEQGDSAMYLCASSLADSSYNEQFFGPGTRLTVL.

This clonotype has more than one count but fewer than ten. The chain has TRBV11-2 and TRBJ1-2; D is unclear. The germline V gene has CDR1 SGHAT and CDR2 FQNNGV. V shed 6 bases and J shed 2 bases, with 16 bases lying between them. CDR3 length equals 15 residues. The CDR3 here is CASRPMGRLNYGYTF. CDR3 DNA sequence: TGTGCCAGCAGACCCATGGGTCGACTAAACTATGGCTACACCTTC.

Only a few counts were recorded for this clonotype. The CDR3 DNA reads as TGTGCCAGCAGTTCCCGTCGGGAGCGGACTTACGAGCAGTACGTC. The encoded protein is CASSSRRERTYEQYV. The gene calls are TRBV6-2 or TRBV6-3 and TRBJ2-7; a possible D gene is TRBD2 (6 bases). The CDR3 sequence is 15 residues long. The V end was cut by 4 bases, the J end by 4 bases, with 17 bases between. Germline loops: CDR1 MNHEY, CDR2 SVGEGT.

This clonotype was counted only a few times. The J gene is TRBJ2-1, the V gene TRBV2, with 8 nucleotides matching TRBD1. J gave up 4 bases and V 4 bases, and 6 bases lay outside the gene matches. The CDR3 runs 15 residues. The germline gives CDR1 SNHLY, CDR2 FYNNEI. The CDR3 DNA sequence: TGTGCCAGCAGTGTAGTGGACAGGGCTTACAATGAGCAGTTCTTC. Encoded protein: CASSVVDRAYNEQFF.

The sample holds many counts of this clonotype. This chain uses TRBV7-3 with TRBJ1-6, with 7 bases lining up with TRBD1. Germline V gene sequence: CDR1 SGHTA, CDR2 FQGTGA. CDR3 size: 19 residues. V was clipped by 5 bases and J by 10 bases; unmatched bases: 23. DNA of the CDR3: TGTGCCAGCAGCACAGGAAACCCCGGGACAGCCGGGGGAGGCTCACCCCTCCACTTT. Translating gives CASSTGNPGTAGGGSPLHF.

The chain employs TRBV6-5 and TRBJ2-7, with D unclear. With 0 bases removed from V and 3 bases from J, the gap between germline ends came to 12 bases. From germline, CDR1 is MNHEY and CDR2 SVGAGI. CDR3 length: 15 residues. The CDR3 loop is CASSYSFRSHYEQYF. CDR3 sequence (DNA): TGTGCCAGCAGTTACTCGTTCAGAAGCCACTACGAGCAGTACTTC.

This clonotype occurred a few times. The chain joins TRBV9 to TRBJ2-3, with D perhaps assigned TRBD1 or TRBD2 (5 bases each). Between the trimmed V and J ends, which lost 0 bases and 0 bases, there was a span of 20 bases. The CDR3 loop spans 19 amino acids. Germline assignment: CDR1 SGDLS and CDR2 YYNGEE. CDR3 DNA: TGTGCCAGCAGCGTAGCCGGACAATCGGGATCTGTTAGCACAGATACGCAGTATTTT. Translating it yields CASSVAGQSGSVSTDTQYF.

This clonotype was detected many times. The V and J genes are TRBV28 and TRBJ2-1, with 12 nucleotides matching TRBD1. Trimming cost V 1 base and J 2 bases; bases outside gene matches: 3. The CDR3 runs 17 residues. Per germline, CDR1 MDHEN and CDR2 SYDVKM. The CDR3 sequence: CASSLSGTGGPYNEQFF. CDR3 nucleotides: TGTGCCAGCAGTTTATCCGGGACAGGGGGCCCCTACAATGAGCAGTTCTTC. The full variable domain, completed using reference TRBV28 and TRBJ2-1, is DVKVTQSSRYLVKRTGEKVFLECVQDMDHENMFWYRQDPGLGLRLIYFSYDVKMKEKGDIPEGYSVSREKKERFSLILESASTNQTSMYLCASSLSGTGGPYNEQFFGPGTRLTVL.

This clonotype has a count of ten or more. V is TRBV5-6 and J is TRBJ1-5, with TRBD1 identical over 11 bases. This CDR3 spans 15 amino acids. With 4 bases clipped from V and 3 bases from J, the junction kept 3 bases outside the gene matches. Germline CDR1 is SGHDT and CDR2 is YYEEEE. CDR3 sequence: CASSQGQGVNQPQHF. In DNA form, the CDR3 reads TGTGCCAGCAGCCAGGGACAGGGGGTCAATCAGCCCCAGCATTTT.

This chain links TRBV5-1 with TRBJ2-2, with TRBD1 matching 9 bases. Per germline, CDR1 SGHRS and CDR2 YFSETQ. V lost 4 bases and J lost 3; bases outside the gene matches: 10. This CDR3 contains 17 residues. The CDR3: CASSPCGDRGDTGELFF. The DNA for the CDR3 is TGCGCCAGCAGCCCTTGTGGAGACAGGGGGGACACCGGGGAGCTGTTTTTT.